This TCR beta chain was captured by sequencing in a study of blood T cell repertoires in COVID-19. Study in general: From T cells, B-cell-depleted T cells, or PBMCs came the material, which was cDNA or gDNA.

Sequencing was performed with immunoSEQ multiplex PCR; in TCRdb, only in-frame clones are kept and a portion is missing. The table records 150,000 to 200,000 clones, around 90% of them present only once. This study enrolled people aged about 18 to 100 from roughly 24 US geographic areas. Germline V gene data show CDR1 as LNHDA and CDR2 as SQIVND (reference sequence). The CDR3 contains 15 residues. V was pared by 6 bases and J by 3 bases, with 11 bases of the junction left unmatched. The chain links TRBV19 to TRBJ2-7; 7 nucleotides match TRBD1. The TCR was taken from a woman aged 18-29 years who had recovered from COVID-19. Sequenced input: PBMCs or T cells enriched from blood (not recorded which). DNA for the CDR3: TGTGCCAGTAGCGAAGTAGGACAGGCGGACTACGAGCAGTACTTC. Amino acids: CASSEVGQADYEQYF. The full variable domain, completed using reference TRBV19 and TRBJ2-7, is DGGITQSPKYLFRKEGQNVTLSCEQNLNHDAMYWYRQDPGQGLRLIYYSQIVNDFQKGDIAEGYSVSREKKESFPLTVTSAQKNPTAFYLCASSEVGQADYEQYFGPGTRLTVT.